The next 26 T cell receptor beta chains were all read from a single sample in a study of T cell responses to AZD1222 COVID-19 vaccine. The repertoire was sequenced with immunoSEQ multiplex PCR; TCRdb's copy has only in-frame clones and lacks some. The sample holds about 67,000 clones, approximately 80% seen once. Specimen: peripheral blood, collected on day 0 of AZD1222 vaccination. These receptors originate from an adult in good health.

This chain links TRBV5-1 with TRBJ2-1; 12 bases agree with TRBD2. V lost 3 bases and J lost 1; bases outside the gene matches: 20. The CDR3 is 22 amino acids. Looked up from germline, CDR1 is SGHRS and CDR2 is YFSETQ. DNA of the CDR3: TGCGCCAGCAGCTCCGGACTAGCGGGACGTCCGCTCCCTAGTAGTTCCTACAATGAGCAGTTCTTC. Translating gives CASSSGLAGRPLPSSSYNEQFF.

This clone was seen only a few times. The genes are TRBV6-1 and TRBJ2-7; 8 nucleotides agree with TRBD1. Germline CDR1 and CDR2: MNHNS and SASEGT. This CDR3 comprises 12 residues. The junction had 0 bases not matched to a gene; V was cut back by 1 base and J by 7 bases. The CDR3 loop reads CASSEDRGEQYF. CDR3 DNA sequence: TGTGCCAGCAGTGAAGACAGGGGGGAGCAGTACTTC.

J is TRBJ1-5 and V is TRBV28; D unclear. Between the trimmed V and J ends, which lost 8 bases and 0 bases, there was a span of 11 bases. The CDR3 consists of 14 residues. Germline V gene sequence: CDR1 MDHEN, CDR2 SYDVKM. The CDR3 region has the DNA TGTGCCAGCCGTACAGAGTATAGCAATCAGCCCCAGCATTTT. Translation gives CASRTEYSNQPQHF.

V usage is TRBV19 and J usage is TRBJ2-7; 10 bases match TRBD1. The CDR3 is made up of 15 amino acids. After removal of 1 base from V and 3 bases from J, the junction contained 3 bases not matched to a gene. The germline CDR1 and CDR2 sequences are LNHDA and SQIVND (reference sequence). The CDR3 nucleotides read TGTGCCAGTAGTATAGTGACAGGGGGCGGCTACGAGCAGTACTTC. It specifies CASSIVTGGGYEQYF.

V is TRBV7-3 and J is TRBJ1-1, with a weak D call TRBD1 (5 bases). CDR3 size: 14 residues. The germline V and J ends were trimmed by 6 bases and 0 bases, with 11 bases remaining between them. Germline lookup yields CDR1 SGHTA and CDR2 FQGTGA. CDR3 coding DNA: TGTGCCAGCAGTCAGACAGCCGTGAACACTGAAGCTTTCTTT. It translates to CASSQTAVNTEAFF.

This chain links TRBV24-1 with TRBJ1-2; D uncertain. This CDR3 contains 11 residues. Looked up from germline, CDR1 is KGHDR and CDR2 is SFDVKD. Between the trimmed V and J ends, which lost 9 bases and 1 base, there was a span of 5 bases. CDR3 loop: CATASNYGYTF. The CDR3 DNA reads TGTGCCACCGCAAGTAACTATGGCTACACCTTC.

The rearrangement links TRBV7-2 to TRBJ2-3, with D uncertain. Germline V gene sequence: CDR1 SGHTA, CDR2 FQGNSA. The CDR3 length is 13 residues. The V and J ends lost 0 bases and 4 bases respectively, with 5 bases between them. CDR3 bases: TGTGCCAGCAGCTTAGCTCGGGCAGATACGCAGTATTTT. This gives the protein CASSLARADTQYF.

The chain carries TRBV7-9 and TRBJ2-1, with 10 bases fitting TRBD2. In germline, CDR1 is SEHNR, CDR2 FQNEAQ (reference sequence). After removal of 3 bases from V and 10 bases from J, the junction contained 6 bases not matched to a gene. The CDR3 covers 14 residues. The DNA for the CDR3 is TGTGCCAGCAGCTTCCCGGGACTAGCGTACGAGCAGTTCTTC. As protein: CASSFPGLAYEQFF.

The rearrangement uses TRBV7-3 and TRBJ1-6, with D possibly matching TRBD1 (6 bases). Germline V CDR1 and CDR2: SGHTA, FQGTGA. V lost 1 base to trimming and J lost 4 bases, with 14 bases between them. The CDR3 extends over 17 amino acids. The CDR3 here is CASSLRGGEDYNSPLHF. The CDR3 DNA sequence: TGTGCCAGCAGCTTAAGAGGGGGTGAAGATTATAATTCACCCCTCCACTTT.

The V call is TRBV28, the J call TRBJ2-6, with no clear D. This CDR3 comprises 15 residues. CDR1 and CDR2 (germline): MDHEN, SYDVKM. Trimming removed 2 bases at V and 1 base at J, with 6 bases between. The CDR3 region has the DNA TGTGCCAGCAGTTTACATGGGTCTGGGGCCAACGTCCTGACTTTC. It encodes CASSLHGSGANVLTF.

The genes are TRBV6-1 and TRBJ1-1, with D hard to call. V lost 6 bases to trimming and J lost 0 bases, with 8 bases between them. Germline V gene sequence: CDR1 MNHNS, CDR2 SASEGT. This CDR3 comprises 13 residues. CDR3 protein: CASSPLLNTEAFF. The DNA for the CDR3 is TGTGCCAGCAGCCCGCTTCTGAACACTGAAGCTTTCTTT.

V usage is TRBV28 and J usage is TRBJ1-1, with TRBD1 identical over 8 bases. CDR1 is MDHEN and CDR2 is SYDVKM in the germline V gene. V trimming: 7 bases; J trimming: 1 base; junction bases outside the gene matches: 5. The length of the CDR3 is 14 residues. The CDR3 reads CASTRTGRNTEAFF. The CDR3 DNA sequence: TGTGCCAGCACCCGGACAGGGAGGAACACTGAAGCTTTCTTT. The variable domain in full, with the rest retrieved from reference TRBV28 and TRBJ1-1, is DVKVTQSSRYLVKRTGEKVFLECVQDMDHENMFWYRQDPGLGLRLIYFSYDVKMKEKGDIPEGYSVSREKKERFSLILESASTNQTSMYLCASTRTGRNTEAFFGQGTRLTVV.

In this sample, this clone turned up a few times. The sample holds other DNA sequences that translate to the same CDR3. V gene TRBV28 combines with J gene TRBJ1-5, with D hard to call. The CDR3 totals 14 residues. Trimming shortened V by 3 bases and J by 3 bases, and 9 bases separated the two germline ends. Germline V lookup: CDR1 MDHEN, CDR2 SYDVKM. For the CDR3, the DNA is TGTGCCAGCAGTTTTGAAGAGCTCAATCAGCCCCAGCATTTT. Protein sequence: CASSFEELNQPQHF.

CDR3 bases: TGTGCCAGCAGCCAGGACTATAGCTCCTACAATGAGCAGTTCTTC. Amino acid sequence: CASSQDYSSYNEQFF. The chain links TRBV7-3 to TRBJ2-1; D perhaps matches TRBD2 (6 bases). From germline, CDR1 is SGHTA and CDR2 FQGTGA. The CDR3 is 15 amino acids. The germline V and J ends were trimmed by 5 bases and 0 bases, with 11 bases remaining between them.

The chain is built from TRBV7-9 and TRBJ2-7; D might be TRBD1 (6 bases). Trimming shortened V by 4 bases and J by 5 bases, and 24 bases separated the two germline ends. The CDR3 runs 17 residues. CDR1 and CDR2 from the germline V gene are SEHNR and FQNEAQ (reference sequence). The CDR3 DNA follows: TGTGCCAGCAGCTCCCAACGCGATGAGGGGGTATACCACGAGCAGTACTTC. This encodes CASSSQRDEGVYHEQYF. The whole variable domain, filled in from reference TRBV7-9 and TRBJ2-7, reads DTGVSQNPRHKITKRGQNVTFRCDPISEHNRLYWYRQTLGQGPEFLTYFQNEAQLEKSRLLSDRFSAERPKGSFSTLEIQRTEQGDSAMYLCASSSQRDEGVYHEQYFGPGTRLTVT.

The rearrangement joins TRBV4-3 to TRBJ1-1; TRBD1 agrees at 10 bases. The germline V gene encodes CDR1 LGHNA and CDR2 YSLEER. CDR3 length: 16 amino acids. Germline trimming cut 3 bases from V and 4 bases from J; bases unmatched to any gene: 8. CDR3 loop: CASSHPPGQGSTEAFF. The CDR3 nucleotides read TGCGCCAGCAGCCATCCACCGGGACAGGGGTCCACTGAAGCTTTCTTT.

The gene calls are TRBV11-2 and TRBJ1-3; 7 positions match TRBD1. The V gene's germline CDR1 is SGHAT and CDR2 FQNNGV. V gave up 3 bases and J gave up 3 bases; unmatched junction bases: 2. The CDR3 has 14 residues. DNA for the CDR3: TGTGCCAGCAGCTTGCAGGGGGTTGGAAACACCATATATTTT. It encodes CASSLQGVGNTIYF.

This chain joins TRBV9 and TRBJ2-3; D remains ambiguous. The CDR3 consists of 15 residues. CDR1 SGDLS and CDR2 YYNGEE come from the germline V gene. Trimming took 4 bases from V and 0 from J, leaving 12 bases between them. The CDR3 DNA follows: TGTGCCAGCAGCCCCGACTCGACTAGCACAGATACGCAGTATTTT. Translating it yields CASSPDSTSTDTQYF.

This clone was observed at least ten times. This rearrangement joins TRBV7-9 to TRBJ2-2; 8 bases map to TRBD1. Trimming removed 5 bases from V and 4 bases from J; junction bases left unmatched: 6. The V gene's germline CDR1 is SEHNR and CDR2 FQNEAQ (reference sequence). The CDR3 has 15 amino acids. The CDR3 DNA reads TGTGCCAGCAGCCTTAGGACAGGGAGCACCGGGGAGCTGTTTTTT. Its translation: CASSLRTGSTGELFF.

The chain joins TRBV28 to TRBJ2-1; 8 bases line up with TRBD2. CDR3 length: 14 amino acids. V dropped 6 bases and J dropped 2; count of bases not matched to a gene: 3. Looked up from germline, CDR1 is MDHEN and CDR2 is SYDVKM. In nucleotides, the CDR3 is TGTGCCAGCAGCCGGGGACTAGCCTACAATGAGCAGTTCTTC. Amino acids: CASSRGLAYNEQFF.

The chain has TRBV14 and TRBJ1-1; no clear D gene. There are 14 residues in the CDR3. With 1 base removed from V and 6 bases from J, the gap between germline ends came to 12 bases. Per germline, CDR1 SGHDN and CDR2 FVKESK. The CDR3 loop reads CASSQVLGSAEAFF. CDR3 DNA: TGTGCCAGCAGCCAAGTCTTAGGGAGCGCTGAAGCTTTCTTT.

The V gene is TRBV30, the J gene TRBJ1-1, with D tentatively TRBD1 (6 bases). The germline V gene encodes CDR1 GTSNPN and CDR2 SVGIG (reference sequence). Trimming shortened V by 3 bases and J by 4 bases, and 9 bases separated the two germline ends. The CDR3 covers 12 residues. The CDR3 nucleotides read TGTGCCTGGAGGGAGGGGGGCACTGAAGCTTTCTTT. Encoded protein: CAWREGGTEAFF.

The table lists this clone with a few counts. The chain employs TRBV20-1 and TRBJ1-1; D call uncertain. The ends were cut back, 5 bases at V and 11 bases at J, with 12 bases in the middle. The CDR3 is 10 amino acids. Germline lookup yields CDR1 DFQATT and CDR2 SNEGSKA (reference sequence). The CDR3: CSAVPYWAFF. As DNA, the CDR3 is TGCAGTGCTGTACCGTACTGGGCTTTCTTT.

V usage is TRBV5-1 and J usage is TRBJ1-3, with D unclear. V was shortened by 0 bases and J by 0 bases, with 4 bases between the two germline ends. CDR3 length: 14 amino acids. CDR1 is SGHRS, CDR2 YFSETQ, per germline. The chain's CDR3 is CASSLADSGNTIYF. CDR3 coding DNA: TGCGCCAGCAGCTTGGCAGACTCTGGAAACACCATATATTTT.

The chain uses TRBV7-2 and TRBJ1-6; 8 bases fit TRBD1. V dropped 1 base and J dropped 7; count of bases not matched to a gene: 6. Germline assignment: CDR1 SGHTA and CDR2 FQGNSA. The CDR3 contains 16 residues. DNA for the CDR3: TGTGCCAGCAGCTTAGACGGGACAGGAAAGAATTCACCCCTCCACTTT. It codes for CASSLDGTGKNSPLHF.

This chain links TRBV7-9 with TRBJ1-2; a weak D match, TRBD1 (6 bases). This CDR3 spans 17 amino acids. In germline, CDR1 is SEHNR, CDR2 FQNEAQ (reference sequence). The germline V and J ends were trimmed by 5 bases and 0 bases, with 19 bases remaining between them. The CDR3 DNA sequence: TGTGCCAGCAGCCCAGGGTCCGTAGGGGGGGCTAACTATGGCTACACCTTC. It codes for CASSPGSVGGANYGYTF.